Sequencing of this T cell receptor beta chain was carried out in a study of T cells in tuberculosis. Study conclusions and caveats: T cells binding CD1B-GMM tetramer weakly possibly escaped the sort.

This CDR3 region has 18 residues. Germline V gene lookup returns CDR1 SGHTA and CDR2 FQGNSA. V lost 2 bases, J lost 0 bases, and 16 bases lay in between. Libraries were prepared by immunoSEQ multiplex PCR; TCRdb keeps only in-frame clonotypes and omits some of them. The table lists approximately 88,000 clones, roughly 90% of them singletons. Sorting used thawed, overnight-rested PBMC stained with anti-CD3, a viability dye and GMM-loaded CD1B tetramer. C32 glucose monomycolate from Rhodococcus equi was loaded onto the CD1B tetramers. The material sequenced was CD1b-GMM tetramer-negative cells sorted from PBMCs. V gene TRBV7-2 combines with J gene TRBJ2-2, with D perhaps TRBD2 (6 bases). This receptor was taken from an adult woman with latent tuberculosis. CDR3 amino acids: CASSLYPMGGSNTGELFF. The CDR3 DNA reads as TGTGCCAGCAGCTTATACCCCATGGGGGGATCGAACACCGGGGAGCTGTTTTTT.